The 29 T cell receptor beta chains reported below all come from one sample, sequenced in a study of T cell responses to AZD1222 COVID-19 vaccine. Produced via immunoSEQ multiplex PCR; TCRdb's table is partial and in-frame only. There are 150,000 to 200,000 clones in the sample; 92% occur only once, and around 0.99% lies in the top ten. Sequencing was performed on peripheral blood, taken 28 days after the second AZD1222 dose. Source of these receptors: an adult who received the AZD1222 COVID-19 vaccine.

This chain joins TRBV9 and TRBJ1-1; D might be TRBD1 (5 bases). The CDR3 length is 14 residues. The germline V gene encodes CDR1 SGDLS and CDR2 YYNGEE. V lost 0 bases and J lost 1, with 7 bases in between. CDR3 sequence reads: CASSVGGTNTEAFF. DNA of the CDR3: TGTGCCAGCAGCGTAGGGGGGACGAACACTGAAGCTTTCTTT.

V usage is TRBV6-5 and J usage is TRBJ1-1; unclear D gene. Germline values: CDR1 MNHEY, CDR2 SVGAGI. Deletions cut 6 bases from V and 0 bases from J, with 11 bases between. The CDR3 is made up of 14 amino acids. CDR3: CASSLGVMNTEAFF. CDR3 nucleotides: TGTGCCAGCAGCTTAGGAGTCATGAACACTGAAGCTTTCTTT.

This sequence joins TRBV13 and TRBJ2-1; 8 bases match TRBD2. Germline V gene sequence: CDR1 PRHDT, CDR2 FYEKMQ (reference sequence). This CDR3 comprises 16 residues. The ends lost 1 base at V and 3 bases at J; junction bases unmatched: 5. The CDR3 is CASSLVGGGLYNEQFF. The CDR3 region has the DNA TGTGCCAGCAGCTTAGTGGGCGGGGGGCTCTACAATGAGCAGTTCTTC.

This rearrangement joins TRBV19 to TRBJ2-1, with D possibly being TRBD1 (5 bases). This CDR3 is built from 14 residues. The V gene lost 1 base and the J gene lost 8 bases, with 12 bases spanning the gap. Germline lookup yields CDR1 LNHDA and CDR2 SQIVND (reference sequence). DNA for the CDR3: TGTGCCAGTAGTATAGGCCAGGGTCTCTATGAGCAGTTCTTC. Translation: CASSIGQGLYEQFF.

The chain has TRBV25-1 and TRBJ1-2; 9 positions agree with TRBD1. The CDR3 consists of 16 residues. The J segment lost 3 bases and the V segment lost 4 bases, leaving 9 bases of the junction unmatched. Germline V gene sequence: CDR1 MGHDK, CDR2 SYGVNS. The CDR3 nucleotides read TGTGCCAGCAGTGCACGGACAGGGGATTTATACTATGGCTACACCTTC. The encoded protein is CASSARTGDLYYGYTF.

The rearrangement joins TRBV18 to TRBJ2-7; D may be TRBD1 (6 bases). The CDR3 is made up of 15 amino acids. Germline values: CDR1 KGHSH, CDR2 LQKENI. V lost 5 bases, J lost 2 bases, and 16 bases lay in between. CDR3: CASSSNPGQAYEQYF. The CDR3 DNA is TGTGCCAGCTCATCTAATCCGGGACAAGCCTACGAGCAGTACTTC.

The chain is built from TRBV7-9 and TRBJ2-1, with TRBD2 as a possible D gene (6 bases). The CDR3 length is 15 residues. The germline V and J ends were trimmed by 1 base and 5 bases, with 12 bases remaining between them. Germline lookup yields CDR1 SEHNR and CDR2 FQNEAQ (reference sequence). The CDR3 DNA reads as TGTGCCAGCAGCTTAGTAGGCGGGACCCACAATGAGCAGTTCTTC. Its protein is CASSLVGGTHNEQFF.

A single count supports this clone. The genes are TRBV5-1 and TRBJ1-2; D gene uncertain. Trimming shortened V by 3 bases and J by 7 bases, and 7 bases separated the two germline ends. Germline CDR1 SGHRS, CDR2 YFSETQ. This CDR3 region has 11 residues. CDR3 protein: CASSSPFGYTF. The CDR3 DNA reads TGCGCCAGCAGCTCCCCGTTTGGCTACACCTTC.

The chain joins TRBV14 to TRBJ2-2; D not resolved. V was cut by 3 bases and J by 2 bases, with 4 bases left in between. Per the germline V gene, CDR1 is SGHDN and CDR2 is FVKESK. This CDR3 is built from 13 residues. This CDR3 is CASSQTNTGELFF. The CDR3 nucleotides read TGTGCCAGCAGCCAGACAAACACCGGGGAGCTGTTTTTT.

The rearrangement links TRBV7-3 to TRBJ2-1; 8 bases fit TRBD1. In germline, CDR1 is SGHTA, CDR2 FQGTGA. The CDR3 sequence is 15 residues long. With 2 bases clipped from V and 4 bases from J, the junction kept 4 bases outside the gene matches. CDR3 region: CASSLAGGEYNEQFF. CDR3 sequence (DNA): TGTGCCAGCAGCTTAGCAGGGGGCGAGTACAATGAGCAGTTCTTC.

This chain joins TRBV21-1 and TRBJ2-7; TRBD2, the D gene given by the table, was not confirmed from the DNA. TRBV21-1 represents a pseudogene. The CDR3 is made up of 17 amino acids. CDR3 sequence reads: CARSKIWGAGRAYEQYF. The CDR3 DNA reads TGTGCCAGAAGCAAAATTTGGGGAGCGGGGAGGGCCTACGAGCAGTACTTC.

V usage is TRBV5-6 and J usage is TRBJ2-3; D is uncertain. V dropped 2 bases and J dropped 6 bases, with 7 bases sitting between them. CDR1 SGHDT and CDR2 YYEEEE come from the germline V gene. The CDR3 runs to 12 residues. CDR3 DNA: TGTGCCAGCAGCTTCCGGGCGGATACGCAGTATTTT. Amino acids: CASSFRADTQYF.

The chain has TRBV9 and TRBJ1-6, with D possibly matching TRBD1 (5 bases). Germline CDR1 and CDR2: SGDLS and YYNGEE. CDR3 length equals 15 residues. V lost 4 bases, J lost 9 bases, and 17 bases lay in between. CDR3 bases: TGTGCCAGCAGCCCATTGGGCGGGGGTGGTTCACCCCTCCACTTT. Protein product: CASSPLGGGGSPLHF.

V gene TRBV27 combines with J gene TRBJ2-1, with TRBD2 identical over 11 bases. There are 16 residues in the CDR3. CDR1 MNHEY and CDR2 SMNVEV come from the germline V gene (reference sequence). Trimming at V came to 6 bases and at J to 4 bases, leaving 8 bases not matched to a gene. The CDR3 reads CASSPHGTSGYNEQFF. The CDR3 DNA reads as TGTGCCAGCAGCCCGCATGGGACTAGCGGATACAATGAGCAGTTCTTC.

The rearrangement uses TRBV5-4 and TRBJ2-2; D is unresolved. Deletions cut 2 bases from V and 4 bases from J, with 6 bases between. This CDR3 region has 13 residues. The germline V gene encodes CDR1 SGHNT and CDR2 YYREEE (reference sequence). CDR3 nucleotides: TGTGCCAGCAGCTTCCACTCCACCGGGGAGCTGTTTTTT. Its translation is CASSFHSTGELFF.

The V gene is TRBV7-9, the J gene TRBJ2-7; tentative D call: TRBD1 (6 bases). The CDR3 sequence is 13 residues long. Germline V gene sequence: CDR1 SEHNR, CDR2 FQNEAQ (reference sequence). V was shortened by 4 bases and J by 3 bases, with 10 bases between the two germline ends. The CDR3 DNA reads TGTGCCAGCAGCTCTGGGGGCAGCTACGAGCAGTACTTC. Protein: CASSSGGSYEQYF.

This chain joins TRBV7-9 and TRBJ2-7; D remains ambiguous. Trimming removed 3 bases at V and 1 base at J, with 4 bases between. This CDR3 region has 12 residues. The germline V gene has CDR1 SEHNR and CDR2 FQNEAQ (reference sequence). The CDR3 region is CASSFGSYEQYF. CDR3 DNA: TGTGCCAGCAGCTTTGGGTCCTACGAGCAGTACTTC.

This clone was detected only once. The V call is TRBV15, the J call TRBJ2-3; no definite D call. The CDR3 length is 16 residues. The ends were cut back, 3 bases at V and 4 bases at J, with 17 bases in the middle. CDR1 LNHNV and CDR2 YYDKDF come from the germline V gene (reference sequence). The CDR3 region is CATSSEWGIHPDTQYF. CDR3 sequence (DNA): TGTGCCACCAGCAGTGAGTGGGGTATTCATCCAGATACGCAGTATTTT.

Concerning this clone: Other DNA sequences of this sample code for an identical CDR3. The genes are TRBV12-3 or TRBV12-4 and TRBJ1-2; D gene ambiguous. The ends were cut back, 1 base at V and 4 bases at J, with 4 bases in the middle. The CDR3 runs 12 residues. The CDR3 reads CASSLGVYGYTF. The CDR3 region has the DNA TGTGCCAGCAGTTTAGGTGTCTATGGCTACACCTTC.

This clone showed up just once. This chain joins TRBV11-2 and TRBJ2-5; TRBD2 aligns across 7 bases. Germline CDR1 is SGHAT and CDR2 is FQNNGV. CDR3 length: 15 residues. J gave up 3 bases and V 3 bases, and 7 bases lay outside the gene matches. The CDR3, as DNA: TGTGCCAGCAGCTTGGGAGGGGATAGAGAAGAGACCCAGTACTTC. It translates to CASSLGGDREETQYF.

The rearrangement links TRBV6-1 to TRBJ1-1; unclear D gene. CDR3 length: 14 amino acids. Germline-derived CDR1 and CDR2 are MNHNS and SASEGT. The V and J ends lost 3 bases and 6 bases respectively, with 14 bases between them. The CDR3 region has the DNA TGTGCCAGCAGTGAGGGGAAAGGGTGGGCTGAAGCTTTCTTT. As protein: CASSEGKGWAEAFF.

In this sample, this clone turned up a few times. The rearrangement uses TRBV7-9 and TRBJ2-7, with TRBD1 as a possible D gene (7 bases). The CDR3 runs 14 residues. The germline V and J ends were trimmed by 1 base and 7 bases, with 14 bases remaining between them. Germline V lookup: CDR1 SEHNR, CDR2 FQNEAQ (reference sequence). CDR3 sequence: CASSLVEGASEQYF. The CDR3 coding sequence is TGTGCCAGCAGCTTAGTGGAGGGGGCGAGTGAGCAGTACTTC. Full variable domain (outside the CDR3, taken from reference TRBV7-9 and TRBJ2-7): DTGVSQNPRHKITKRGQNVTFRCDPISEHNRLYWYRQTLGQGPEFLTYFQNEAQLEKSRLLSDRFSAERPKGSFSTLEIQRTEQGDSAMYLCASSLVEGASEQYFGPGTRLTVT.

The rearrangement joins TRBV29-1 to TRBJ1-1; D might be TRBD1 (5 bases). Germline-derived CDR1 and CDR2 are SQVTM and ANQGSEA. Trimming left V 2 bases short and J 5 bases short, with 9 bases between. The CDR3 sequence is 12 residues long. The CDR3: CSVEQGGTEAFF. The CDR3 DNA follows: TGCAGCGTTGAACAGGGAGGTACTGAAGCTTTCTTT.

V usage is TRBV10-3 and J usage is TRBJ1-6, with TRBD1 identical over 9 bases. The length of the CDR3 is 14 residues. With V trimmed by 4 bases and J by 10 bases, 5 bases remained unmatched. The germline CDR1 and CDR2 sequences are ENHRY and SYGVKD. DNA for the CDR3: TGTGCCATCAGTGGGACAGGGGAAGAATCACCCCTCCACTTT. Its protein is CAISGTGEESPLHF.

The V and J genes are TRBV12-3 or TRBV12-4 and TRBJ1-1; D remains unclear. Trimming removed 3 bases from V and 8 bases from J, with 10 bases in between. CDR3 size: 12 residues. DNA for the CDR3: TGTGCCAGCAGTTTCGGTCAGACCGAAGCTTTCTTT. Its protein is CASSFGQTEAFF.

Written as DNA, the CDR3 is TGTGCCAGCAGCTTATTCAAGGGAAGCTCTGGAAACACCATATATTTT. Protein: CASSLFKGSSGNTIYF. The chain is built from TRBV7-8 and TRBJ1-3; D is uncertain. The ends were cut back, 2 bases at V and 0 bases at J, with 11 bases in the middle. CDR1 is SGHVS and CDR2 is FQNEAQ in the germline V gene. This CDR3 region has 16 residues.

The CDR3 reads CASSSTDNNEQFF. The CDR3 DNA sequence: TGTGCCAGCAGCTCGACAGATAACAATGAGCAGTTCTTC. J is TRBJ2-1 and V is TRBV7-9, with D perhaps matching TRBD1 (5 bases). This CDR3 spans 13 amino acids. Between the trimmed V and J ends, which lost 4 bases and 5 bases, there was a span of 9 bases. Germline V gene data show CDR1 as SEHNR and CDR2 as FQNEAQ (reference sequence).

This clone was observed once. The genes are TRBV9 and TRBJ1-5; tentatively, D is TRBD1 (6 bases). V lost 3 bases to trimming and J lost 6 bases, with 19 bases between them. Germline assignment: CDR1 SGDLS and CDR2 YYNGEE. CDR3 length equals 16 residues. CDR3 in amino acids: CASSEGVGLAGQPQHF. For the CDR3, the DNA is TGTGCCAGCAGCGAGGGGGTTGGGCTAGCGGGTCAGCCCCAGCATTTT.

This clone was observed once. The J gene is TRBJ2-7, the V gene TRBV5-1; a weak D match, TRBD2 (6 bases). Germline V CDR1 and CDR2: SGHRS, YFSETQ. CDR3 size: 16 residues. V shed 0 bases and J shed 8 bases, with 21 bases lying between them. CDR3: CASSLAPGDPAVKQYF. For the CDR3, the DNA is TGCGCCAGCAGCTTGGCCCCGGGGGACCCCGCGGTGAAGCAGTACTTC.